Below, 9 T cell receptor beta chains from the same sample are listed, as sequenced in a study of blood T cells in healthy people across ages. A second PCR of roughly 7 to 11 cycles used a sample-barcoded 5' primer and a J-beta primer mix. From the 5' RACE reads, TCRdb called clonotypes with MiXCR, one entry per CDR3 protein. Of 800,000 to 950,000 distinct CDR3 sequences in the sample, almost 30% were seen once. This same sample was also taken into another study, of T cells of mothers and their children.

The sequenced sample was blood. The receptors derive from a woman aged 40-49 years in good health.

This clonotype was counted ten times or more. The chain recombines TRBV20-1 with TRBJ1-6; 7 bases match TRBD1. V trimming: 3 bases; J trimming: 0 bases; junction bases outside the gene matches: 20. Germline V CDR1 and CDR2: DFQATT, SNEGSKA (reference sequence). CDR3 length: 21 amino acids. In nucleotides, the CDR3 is TGCAGTGCTAGTAAGCGGACAGGCGTTTACCTTTCGAGCTCCTATAATTCACCCCTCCACTTT. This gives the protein CSASKRTGVYLSSSYNSPLHF.

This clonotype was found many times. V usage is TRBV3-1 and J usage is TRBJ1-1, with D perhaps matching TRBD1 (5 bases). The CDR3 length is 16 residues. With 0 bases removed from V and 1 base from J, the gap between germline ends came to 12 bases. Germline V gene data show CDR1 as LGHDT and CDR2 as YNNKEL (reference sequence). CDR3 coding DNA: TGTGCCAGCAGCCAAGATAACTGGGGGAGGAACACTGAAGCTTTCTTT. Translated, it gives CASSQDNWGRNTEAFF.

CDR3: CASSLGLQGAWTEAFF. CDR3 in DNA: TGTGCCAGCAGCTTAGGTCTACAGGGGGCATGGACTGAAGCTTTCTTT. The chain carries TRBV7-6 and TRBJ1-1; TRBD1 matches at 9 bases. The CDR3 sequence is 16 residues long. J gave up 5 bases and V 1 base, and 8 bases lay outside the gene matches. CDR1 is SGHVS and CDR2 is FNYEAQ in the germline V gene.

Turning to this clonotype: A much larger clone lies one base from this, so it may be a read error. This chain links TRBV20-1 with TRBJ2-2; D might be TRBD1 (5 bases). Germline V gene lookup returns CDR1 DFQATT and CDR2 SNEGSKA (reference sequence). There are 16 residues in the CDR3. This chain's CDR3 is CSAIGAGRRGTRELFF. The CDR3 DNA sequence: TGCAGTGCTATCGGTGCAGGGCGAAGGGGCACCAGGGAGCTGTTTTTT.

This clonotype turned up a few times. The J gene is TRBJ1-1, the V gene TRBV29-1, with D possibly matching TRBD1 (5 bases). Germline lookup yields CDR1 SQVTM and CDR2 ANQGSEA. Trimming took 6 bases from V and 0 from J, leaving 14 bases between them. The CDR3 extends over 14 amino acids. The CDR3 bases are TGCAGCGTAGACCCCAGGGTAATGAACACTGAAGCTTTCTTT. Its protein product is CSVDPRVMNTEAFF.

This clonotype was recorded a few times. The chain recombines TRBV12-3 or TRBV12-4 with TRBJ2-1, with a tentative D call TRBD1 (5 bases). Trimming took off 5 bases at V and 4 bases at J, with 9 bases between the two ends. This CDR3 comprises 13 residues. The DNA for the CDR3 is TGTGCCAGCAGTACCGACAGTTACAATGAGCAGTTCTTC. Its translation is CASSTDSYNEQFF.

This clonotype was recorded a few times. The CDR3 nucleotides are TGTGCCAGCAGCTTTGACAGGGGGTTGGGCACAGATACGCAGTATTTT. It translates to CASSFDRGLGTDTQYF. The V gene is TRBV7-8, the J gene TRBJ2-3; 9 bases fit TRBD1. This CDR3 is 16 amino acids long. Per germline, CDR1 SGHVS and CDR2 FQNEAQ. V lost 3 bases and J lost 1; bases outside the gene matches: 5.

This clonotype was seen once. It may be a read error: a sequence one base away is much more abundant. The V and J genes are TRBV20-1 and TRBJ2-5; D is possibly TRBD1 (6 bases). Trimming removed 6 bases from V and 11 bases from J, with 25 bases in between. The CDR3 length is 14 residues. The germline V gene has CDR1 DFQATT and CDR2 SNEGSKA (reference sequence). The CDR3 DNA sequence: TGCAGTGCCCCGGCCGCAGGGGCCGGTTACGTGCAGTACTTC. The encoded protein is CSAPAAGAGYVQYF.

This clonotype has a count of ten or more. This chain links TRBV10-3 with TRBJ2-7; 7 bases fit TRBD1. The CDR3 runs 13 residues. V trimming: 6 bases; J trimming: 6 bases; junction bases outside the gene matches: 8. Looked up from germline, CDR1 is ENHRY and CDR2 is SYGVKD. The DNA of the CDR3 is TGTGCCATCAGCTCGGACAGGATGGGCGAGCAGTACTTC. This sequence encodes CAISSDRMGEQYF.